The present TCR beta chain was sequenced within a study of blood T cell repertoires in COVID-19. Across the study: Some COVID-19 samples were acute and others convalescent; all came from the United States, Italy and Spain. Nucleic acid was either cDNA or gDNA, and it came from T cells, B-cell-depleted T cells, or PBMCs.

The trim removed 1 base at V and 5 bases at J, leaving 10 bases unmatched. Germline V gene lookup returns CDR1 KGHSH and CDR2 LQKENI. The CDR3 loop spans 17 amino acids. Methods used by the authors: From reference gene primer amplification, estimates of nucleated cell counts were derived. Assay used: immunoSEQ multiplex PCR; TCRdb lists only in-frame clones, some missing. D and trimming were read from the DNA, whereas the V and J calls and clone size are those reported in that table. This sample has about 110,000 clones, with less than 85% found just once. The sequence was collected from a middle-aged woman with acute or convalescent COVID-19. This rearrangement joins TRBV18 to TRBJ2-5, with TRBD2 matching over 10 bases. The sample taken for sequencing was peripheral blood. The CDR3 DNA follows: TGTGCCAGCTCACCACAGCCTAGCGGGGGCCAGGGCGAGACCCAGTACTTC. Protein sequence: CASSPQPSGGQGETQYF.